This T cell receptor beta chain was recovered during a study of blood T cell repertoires in COVID-19. Study context: The United States, Italy and Spain supplied acute and convalescent COVID-19 samples.

This clone was picked up one time. Trimming took 3 bases from V and 6 from J, leaving 15 bases between them. The CDR3 has 15 amino acids. Germline V gene sequence: CDR1 WSHSY, CDR2 SAAADI. Shortly before study entry, within 2 weeks, exposed participants had met a COVID-19 case. Assay: immunoSEQ multiplex PCR; the TCRdb copy retains only in-frame clones and omits some. This sample has about 270,000 clones, with approximately 90% found just once. Sequencing used PBMCs or T cells enriched from blood (not recorded which). The source of this sequence is a man in his forties who had been exposed to COVID-19. The chain has TRBV10-2 and TRBJ2-1, with D tentatively TRBD1 (6 bases). In DNA, the CDR3 is TGCGCCAGCAGTGAACCAGGGGTGTTGGGCAATGAGCAGTTCTTC. Translation gives CASSEPGVLGNEQFF.